The source of this TCR beta chain is a study of CD8 T cells in ankylosing spondylitis. This clonotype occurred a few times. As yet, its antigen is unknown. With molecular barcodes, quantitative 5'-RACE was used to make the TCR beta libraries. TCRdb reprocessed the 5' RACE reads with MiXCR, giving one entry per CDR3 protein. The sample lists around 300,000 distinct CDR3 sequences; less than 25% were seen once. Points from the study as a whole: Enrichment of disease-linked clones was reportedly significant in matched ankylosing spondylitis synovial fluid. Typical of ankylosing spondylitis blood, it appeared, was a TCR beta motif of eight highly homologous variants.

Between the trimmed V and J ends, which lost 8 bases and 8 bases, there was a span of 16 bases. The CDR3 extends over 12 amino acids. Germline CDR1 is SNHLY and CDR2 is FYNNEI. The sequenced sample consisted of blood, either unsorted or a sorted T cell fraction (not recorded which). The genes are TRBV2 and TRBJ2-7; the D gene is possibly TRBD1 (6 bases). The clonotype originates from a female donor with ankylosing spondylitis or in good health (not recorded which). DNA of the CDR3: TGTGCCAGCGGGGGCGAAGTTACTCAGCAGTACTTC. This codes for CASGGEVTQQYF.